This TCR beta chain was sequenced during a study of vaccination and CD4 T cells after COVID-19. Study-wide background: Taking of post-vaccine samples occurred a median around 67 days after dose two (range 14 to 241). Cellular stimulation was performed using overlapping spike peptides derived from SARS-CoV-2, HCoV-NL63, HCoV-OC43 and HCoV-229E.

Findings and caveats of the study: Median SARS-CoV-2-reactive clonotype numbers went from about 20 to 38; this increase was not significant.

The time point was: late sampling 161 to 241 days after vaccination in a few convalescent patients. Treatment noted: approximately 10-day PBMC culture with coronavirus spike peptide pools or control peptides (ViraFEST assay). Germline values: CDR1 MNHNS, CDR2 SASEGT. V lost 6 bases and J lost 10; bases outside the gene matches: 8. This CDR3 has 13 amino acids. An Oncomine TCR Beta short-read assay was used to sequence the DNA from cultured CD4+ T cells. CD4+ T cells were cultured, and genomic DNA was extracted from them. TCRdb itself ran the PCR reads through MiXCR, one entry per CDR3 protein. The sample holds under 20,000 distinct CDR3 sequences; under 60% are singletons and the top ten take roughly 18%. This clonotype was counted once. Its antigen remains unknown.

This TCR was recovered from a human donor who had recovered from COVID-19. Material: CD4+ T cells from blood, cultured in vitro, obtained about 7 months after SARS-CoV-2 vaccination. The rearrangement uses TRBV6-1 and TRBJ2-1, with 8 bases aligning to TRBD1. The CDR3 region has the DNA TGTGCCAGCAGAACTCGTCAGGGGGCAGAGCAGTTCTTC. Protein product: CASRTRQGAEQFF.